The 19 T cell receptor beta chains reported below all come from one sample, sequenced in a study of identifying expanded T cells in peripheral blood. The assay was immunoSEQ multiplex PCR, and TCRdb's table has in-frame clones only and misses some. The sample gives roughly 96,000 clones, 88% of which show up once; approximately 5% is in the top ten. The sequencing sample was made of blood. These receptors came from a person aged 18 to 70 in good health.

The chain uses TRBV28 and TRBJ2-3; weak D call: TRBD2 (6 bases). Looked up from germline, CDR1 is MDHEN and CDR2 is SYDVKM. The CDR3 runs to 17 residues. Trimming stripped 6 bases from V and 4 bases from J, with 23 bases between. The CDR3 here is CASSFSGSSIRADTQYF. The CDR3 nucleotides read TGTGCCAGCAGCTTTAGCGGTTCATCCATAAGGGCAGATACGCAGTATTTT.

This clone was seen a few times. The rearrangement uses TRBV11-2 and TRBJ1-6; 7 bases line up with TRBD1. Trimming took 7 bases from V and 3 from J; bases not matched to a gene: 18. The CDR3 runs 19 residues. Looked up from germline, CDR1 is SGHAT and CDR2 is FQNNGV. The CDR3 region is CASTSLGTAWNNYNSPLHF. The CDR3 nucleotides are TGTGCCAGCACCTCACTCGGGACAGCCTGGAATAACTATAATTCACCCCTCCACTTT.

This chain joins TRBV19 and TRBJ1-5; the match to TRBD1 covers 11 bases. The trim removed 5 bases at V and 5 bases at J, leaving 8 bases unmatched. The CDR3 extends over 16 amino acids. Germline CDR1 is LNHDA and CDR2 is SQIVND (reference sequence). CDR3: CASSVPGQGAYQPQHF. CDR3 in DNA: TGTGCCAGTAGTGTACCCGGACAGGGGGCCTATCAGCCCCAGCATTTT.

V is TRBV10-3 and J is TRBJ2-6; D unresolved. The V and J ends lost 6 bases and 1 base respectively, with 7 bases between them. The CDR3 is 14 residues long. The germline gives CDR1 ENHRY, CDR2 SYGVKD. Here the CDR3 reads CAIRTESGANVLTF. Written as DNA, the CDR3 is TGTGCCATCAGGACGGAGTCTGGGGCCAACGTCCTGACTTTC.

The chain joins TRBV10-3 to TRBJ1-1, with D tentatively TRBD1 (6 bases). The V gene's germline CDR1 is ENHRY and CDR2 SYGVKD. The CDR3 runs to 14 residues. Trimming removed 6 bases from V and 0 bases from J, with 11 bases in between. The CDR3 coding sequence is TGTGCCATCAGGAAACAGGGAGTGAACACTGAAGCTTTCTTT. Translated, it gives CAIRKQGVNTEAFF.

This chain connects TRBV7-9 to TRBJ2-3, with a possible D match to TRBD2 (6 bases). V gave up 5 bases and J gave up 4 bases, with 16 bases separating them. Looked up from germline, CDR1 is SEHNR and CDR2 is FQNEAQ (reference sequence). The CDR3 has 15 amino acids. CDR3 protein: CASSPSGLFPDTQYF. Here the CDR3 DNA reads TGTGCCAGCAGCCCATCGGGACTTTTCCCAGATACGCAGTATTTT.

The V gene is TRBV6-6, the J gene TRBJ1-2; D call uncertain. Germline assignment: CDR1 MNHNY and CDR2 SVGAGI (reference sequence). The V and J ends lost 0 bases and 6 bases respectively, with 2 bases between them. The CDR3 totals 11 residues. CDR3 loop: CASSYSNGYTF. The DNA for the CDR3 is TGTGCCAGCAGTTACTCAAATGGCTACACCTTC.

The V gene is TRBV5-4, the J gene TRBJ2-6, with D possibly matching TRBD2 (5 bases). This CDR3 is 16 amino acids long. CDR1 SGHNT and CDR2 YYREEE come from the germline V gene (reference sequence). The germline V and J ends were trimmed by 4 bases and 6 bases, with 17 bases remaining between them. CDR3 DNA sequence: TGTGCCAGCAGCCGGACGGCGGGCGTAGCGGCCAACGTCCTGACTTTC. Amino acids: CASSRTAGVAANVLTF.

The genes are TRBV2 and TRBJ2-5; maybe TRBD1 (5 bases). This CDR3 spans 12 amino acids. Per the germline V gene, CDR1 is SNHLY and CDR2 is FYNNEI. V dropped 8 bases and J dropped 5 bases, with 12 bases sitting between them. The CDR3: CASLGLVETQYF. The CDR3 region has the DNA TGTGCCAGCCTGGGGCTAGTGGAGACCCAGTACTTC.

This rearrangement joins TRBV7-9 to TRBJ2-7, with 7 nucleotides matching TRBD1. From germline, CDR1 is SEHNR and CDR2 FQNEAQ (reference sequence). V shed 9 bases and J 1 base; nucleotides not matched to a gene: 6. The CDR3 sequence is 13 residues long. CDR3 region: CASSRGNSYEQYF. CDR3 DNA sequence: TGTGCCAGTTCCAGGGGGAATTCCTACGAGCAGTACTTC.

V usage is TRBV6-1 and J usage is TRBJ2-1; 9 nucleotides match TRBD1. The CDR3 is 15 residues long. The germline gives CDR1 MNHNS, CDR2 SASEGT. V shed 2 bases and J 4 bases; nucleotides not matched to a gene: 3. The CDR3 loop reads CASSELGTGYNEQFF. The CDR3, as DNA: TGTGCCAGCAGTGAACTGGGGACAGGGTACAATGAGCAGTTCTTC.

The V call is TRBV6-1, the J call TRBJ1-6; D is uncertain. V was trimmed by 0 bases and J by 0 bases, leaving 9 bases between them. Germline V CDR1 and CDR2: MNHNS, SASEGT. The CDR3 is 17 amino acids. This chain's CDR3 is CASSEAGYGSYNSPLHF. The CDR3 bases are TGTGCCAGCAGTGAAGCCGGATACGGCTCCTATAATTCACCCCTCCACTTT.

The chain carries TRBV12-5 and TRBJ2-3, with D unresolved. Trimming left V 2 bases short and J 6 bases short, with 6 bases between. The CDR3 contains 12 residues. Germline V gene lookup returns CDR1 LGHNT and CDR2 FRNRAP. The DNA for the CDR3 is TGTGCTAGTGGTTTGAATTCGGATACGCAGTATTTT. Protein sequence: CASGLNSDTQYF.

This clone was counted once. The chain carries TRBV29-1 and TRBJ2-7; TRBD1 matches 7 bases. This CDR3 comprises 12 residues. V lost 7 bases, J lost 2 bases, and 5 bases stayed unmatched. CDR1 is SQVTM and CDR2 is ANQGSEA in the germline V gene. This CDR3 reads CSARDSAYEQYF. CDR3 coding DNA: TGCAGCGCCCGGGACAGCGCCTACGAGCAGTACTTC.

The chain couples TRBV9 to TRBJ1-1; the D gene is possibly TRBD1 (6 bases). The ends were cut back, 6 bases at V and 2 bases at J, with 14 bases in the middle. Germline loops: CDR1 SGDLS, CDR2 YYNGEE. The CDR3 has 14 residues. The CDR3: CASTPGGGNTEAFF. CDR3 coding DNA: TGTGCCAGCACCCCCGGGGGCGGAAACACTGAAGCTTTCTTT. The full variable domain, rest sourced from reference TRBV9 and TRBJ1-1, is DSGVTQTPKHLITATGQRVTLRCSPRSGDLSVYWYQQSLDQGLQFLIQYYNGEERAKGNILERFSAQQFPDLHSELNLSSLELGDSALYFCASTPGGGNTEAFFGQGTRLTVV.

The V and J genes are TRBV11-3 and TRBJ2-5, with 7 bases fitting TRBD2. V lost 8 bases and J lost 2; bases outside the gene matches: 23. Germline assignment: CDR1 SGHNT and CDR2 YENEEA. This CDR3 contains 19 residues. The CDR3 DNA sequence: TGTGCCAGCGGTATTCCGGGACCACCTGGGAGGGCGCTTCAAGAGACCCAGTACTTC. Translated: CASGIPGPPGRALQETQYF.

This rearrangement joins TRBV27 to TRBJ1-1; no clear D. CDR1 and CDR2 from the germline V gene are MNHEY and SMNVEV (reference sequence). With 5 bases removed from V and 3 bases from J, the gap between germline ends came to 10 bases. This CDR3 region has 13 residues. The CDR3 region has the DNA TGTGCCAGCAGTGTAGGGAGGGACACTGAAGCTTTCTTT. It specifies CASSVGRDTEAFF.

The chain carries TRBV4-3 and TRBJ1-2; TRBD1 is a possible D gene (6 bases). CDR1 and CDR2 (germline): LGHNA, YSLEER. Trimming took 4 bases from V and 6 from J, leaving 15 bases between them. CDR3 length equals 14 residues. The CDR3 here is CASSPGSRGDGYTF. The CDR3 DNA reads as TGCGCCAGCAGCCCCGGAAGTAGGGGGGATGGCTACACCTTC.

In this sample, this clone turned up once. The chain uses TRBV9 and TRBJ1-2; no clear D gene. The ends were cut back, 4 bases at V and 5 bases at J, with 9 bases in the middle. The CDR3 has 12 amino acids. Germline V gene data show CDR1 as SGDLS and CDR2 as YYNGEE. The CDR3 nucleotides read TGTGCCAGCAGCCCCGGAGAGTATGGCTACACCTTC. Its translation: CASSPGEYGYTF.